This T cell receptor beta chain was sequenced for a study of beta chain features in type 1 diabetes. Sorted CD4+ subsets: naive, central memory, regulatory, stem cell-like memory (CD45RO/CCR7/CD25/CD127/CD95/CD27 panel). The CDR3 has 15 amino acids. Trimming took 7 bases from V and 7 from J, leaving 20 bases between them. The germline CDR1 and CDR2 sequences are SGHVS and FQNEAQ. Reverse transcribing all isolated RNA meant expressed TCRB transcripts were sequenced. Some clones are missing from TCRdb's copy, which holds only in-frame ones; the method was immunoSEQ multiplex PCR. The table shows about 150,000 clones, with 9% to 10% occurring only once. This clone has just a few counts. The antigen is unknown. Overall study results and limits: TCRB CDR3 length was moderately but significantly reduced in all four CD4+ subsets of Type 1 diabetes patients.

The chain is built from TRBV7-8 and TRBJ2-1, with D tentatively TRBD2 (6 bases). The sequenced sample consisted of central memory CD4+ T cells from blood. This TCR was recovered from a woman aged 25-40 years with type 1 diabetes. The CDR3 is CASTFRHGRENEQFF. The CDR3 coding sequence is TGTGCCAGCACCTTCCGTCACGGGAGAGAGAATGAGCAGTTCTTC.